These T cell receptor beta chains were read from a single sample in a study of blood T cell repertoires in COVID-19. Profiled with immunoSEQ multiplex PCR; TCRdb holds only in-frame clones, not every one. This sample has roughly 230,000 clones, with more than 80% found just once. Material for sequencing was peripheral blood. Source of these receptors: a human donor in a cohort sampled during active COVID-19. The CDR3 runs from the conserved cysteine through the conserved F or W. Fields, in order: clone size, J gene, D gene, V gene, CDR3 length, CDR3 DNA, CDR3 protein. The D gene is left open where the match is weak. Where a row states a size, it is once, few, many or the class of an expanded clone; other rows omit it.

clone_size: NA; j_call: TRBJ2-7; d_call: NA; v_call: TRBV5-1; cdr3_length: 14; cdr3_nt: TGCGCCAGCAGCTTGGCAGGGGAAGACTACGAGCAGTACTTC; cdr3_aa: CASSLAGEDYEQYF
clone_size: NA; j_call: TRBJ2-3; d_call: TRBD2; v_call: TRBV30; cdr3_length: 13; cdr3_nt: TGTGCCTGGAAGGACGCGGGGGTGAATACGCAGTATTTT; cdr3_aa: CAWKDAGVNTQYF
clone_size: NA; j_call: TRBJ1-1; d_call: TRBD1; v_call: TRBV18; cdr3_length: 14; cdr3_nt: TGTGCCAGCTCACCCGGGACAGGGGCGGGTGAAGCTTTCTTT; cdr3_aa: CASSPGTGAGEAFF
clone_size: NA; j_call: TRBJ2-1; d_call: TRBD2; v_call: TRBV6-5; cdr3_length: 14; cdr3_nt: TGTGCCAGCAGTCCGGGACTAGCCTCCAATGAGCAGTTCTTC; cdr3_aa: CASSPGLASNEQFF
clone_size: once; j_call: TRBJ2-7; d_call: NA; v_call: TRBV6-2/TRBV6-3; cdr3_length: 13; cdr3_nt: TGTGCCAGCAGTTACGGAGCAGTCTACGAGCAGTACTTC; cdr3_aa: CASSYGAVYEQYF
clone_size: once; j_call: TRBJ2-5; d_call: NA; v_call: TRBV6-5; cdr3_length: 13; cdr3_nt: TGTGCCAGCAGCCGGACAGTCCAAGAGACCCAGTACTTC; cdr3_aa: CASSRTVQETQYF
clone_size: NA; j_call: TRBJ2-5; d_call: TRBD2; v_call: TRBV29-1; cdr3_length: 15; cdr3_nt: TGCAGCGTTGCCGCCGCGGGCGGGAGGACGGAGACCCAGTACTTC; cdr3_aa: CSVAAAGGRTETQYF
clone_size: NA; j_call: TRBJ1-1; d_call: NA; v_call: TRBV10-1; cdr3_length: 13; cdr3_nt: TGCGCCAGCAGTGAGTCAGGCGGCACTGAAGCTTTCTTT; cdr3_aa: CASSESGGTEAFF
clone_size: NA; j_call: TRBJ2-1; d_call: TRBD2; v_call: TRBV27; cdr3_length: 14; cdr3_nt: TGTGCCAGCATGACTAGCGCCTTGAAAAATGAGCAGTTCTTC; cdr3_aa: CASMTSALKNEQFF
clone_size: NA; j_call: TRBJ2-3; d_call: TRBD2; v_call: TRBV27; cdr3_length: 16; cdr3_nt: TGTGCCAGCAGGACTGGACTAGCGGGACCCACAGATACGCAGTATTTT; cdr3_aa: CASRTGLAGPTDTQYF
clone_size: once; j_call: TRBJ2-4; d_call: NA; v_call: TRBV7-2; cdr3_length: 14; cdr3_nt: TGTGCCAGCAGCTCGTCCGTAGCCAAAAACATTCAGTACTTC; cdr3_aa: CASSSSVAKNIQYF
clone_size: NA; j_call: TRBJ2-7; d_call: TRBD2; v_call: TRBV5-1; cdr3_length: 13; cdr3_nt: TGCGCCAACTCTAGCGGGAGGGCCTACGAGCAGTACTTC; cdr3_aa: CANSSGRAYEQYF
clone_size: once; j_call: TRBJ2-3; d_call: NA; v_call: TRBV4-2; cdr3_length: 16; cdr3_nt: TGTGCCAGCAGCCAAGAGGGGAGAGGGAACACAGATACGCAGTATTTT; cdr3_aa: CASSQEGRGNTDTQYF
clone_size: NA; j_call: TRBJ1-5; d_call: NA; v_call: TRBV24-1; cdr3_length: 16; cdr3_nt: TGTGCCACCAGTGATTCTCGGGGAAATAGCAATCAGCCCCAGCATTTT; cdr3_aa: CATSDSRGNSNQPQHF
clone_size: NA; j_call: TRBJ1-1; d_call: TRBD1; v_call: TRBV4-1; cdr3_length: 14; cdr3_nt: TGCGCCGGGAGCAGGGGGGAGGCGAACACTGAAGCTTTCTTT; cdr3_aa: CAGSRGEANTEAFF
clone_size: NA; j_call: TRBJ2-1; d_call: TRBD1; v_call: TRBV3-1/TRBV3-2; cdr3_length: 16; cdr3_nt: TGTGCCAGCAGCCAAGGGGGGTGGCAGGGGGTCGCTGAGCAGTTCTTC; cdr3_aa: CASSQGGWQGVAEQFF
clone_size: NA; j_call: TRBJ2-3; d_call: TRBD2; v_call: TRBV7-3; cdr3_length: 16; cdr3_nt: TGTGCCAGCAGCTTAAATAGCGGGGGGAACACAGATACGCAGTATTTT; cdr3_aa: CASSLNSGGNTDTQYF
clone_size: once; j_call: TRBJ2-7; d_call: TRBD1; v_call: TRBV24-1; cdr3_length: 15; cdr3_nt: TGTGCCACCAGTGATCCCGGGACAGGGCACTACGAGCAGTACTTC; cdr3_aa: CATSDPGTGHYEQYF
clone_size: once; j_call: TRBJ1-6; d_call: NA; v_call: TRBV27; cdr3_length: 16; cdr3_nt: TGTGCCAGCAGTTTATTCCCCCCGACCAGGGATTCACCCCTCCACTTT; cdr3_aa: CASSLFPPTRDSPLHF
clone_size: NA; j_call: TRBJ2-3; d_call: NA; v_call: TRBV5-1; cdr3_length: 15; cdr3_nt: TGCGCCAGCACCCTGGGGGGAGAGGTCACAGATACGCAGTATTTT; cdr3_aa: CASTLGGEVTDTQYF
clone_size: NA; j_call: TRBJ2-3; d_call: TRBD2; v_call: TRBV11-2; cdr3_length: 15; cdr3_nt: TGTGCCAGCAGTTTTAGCGGGGCTAGCACAGATACGCAGTATTTT; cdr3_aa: CASSFSGASTDTQYF
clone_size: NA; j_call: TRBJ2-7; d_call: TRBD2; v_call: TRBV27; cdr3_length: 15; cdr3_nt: TGTGCCAGCAGCCCTAGCGGGAGGGCTTCCTACGAGCAGTACTTC; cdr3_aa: CASSPSGRASYEQYF
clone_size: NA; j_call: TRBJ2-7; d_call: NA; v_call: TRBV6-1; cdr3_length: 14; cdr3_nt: TGTGCCAGCAGTGAGTTCGGAGGGGACTACGAGCAGTACTTC; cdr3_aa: CASSEFGGDYEQYF
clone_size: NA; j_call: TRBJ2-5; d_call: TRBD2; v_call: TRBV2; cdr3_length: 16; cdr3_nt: TGTGCCAGCACGGGACTAGCGGGGGCCTCCCAAGAGACCCAGTACTTC; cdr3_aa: CASTGLAGASQETQYF
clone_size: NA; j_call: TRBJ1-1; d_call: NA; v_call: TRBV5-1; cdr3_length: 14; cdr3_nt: TGCGCCAGCAGCTCCGGACAGCCAAACACTGAAGCTTTCTTT; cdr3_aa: CASSSGQPNTEAFF
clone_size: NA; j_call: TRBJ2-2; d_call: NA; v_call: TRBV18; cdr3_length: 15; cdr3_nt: TGTGCCAGCTCGCTGGGACTTGCGAACACCGGGGAGCTGTTTTTT; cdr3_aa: CASSLGLANTGELFF
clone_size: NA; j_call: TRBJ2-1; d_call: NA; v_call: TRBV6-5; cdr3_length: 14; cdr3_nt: TGTGCCAGCGGCAATCCGGGACTGATCAATGAGCAGTTCTTC; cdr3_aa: CASGNPGLINEQFF
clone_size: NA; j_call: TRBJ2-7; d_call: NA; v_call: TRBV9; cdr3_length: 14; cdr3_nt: TGTGCCAGCAGCGTAGATCCGGCGGCGAACGAGCAGTACTTC; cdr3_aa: CASSVDPAANEQYF
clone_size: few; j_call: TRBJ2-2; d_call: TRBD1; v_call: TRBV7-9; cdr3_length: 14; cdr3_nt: TGTGCCAGCAGCGTCACAGGGGGTCACGGGGAGCTGTTTTTT; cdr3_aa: CASSVTGGHGELFF
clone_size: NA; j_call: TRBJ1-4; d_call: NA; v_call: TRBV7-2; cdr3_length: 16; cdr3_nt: TGTGCCAGCAGCCTTGGGCGGGGGATAACTAATGAAAAACTGTTTTTT; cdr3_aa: CASSLGRGITNEKLFF
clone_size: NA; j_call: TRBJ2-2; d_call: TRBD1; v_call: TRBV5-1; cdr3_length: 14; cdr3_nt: TGCGCCAGCGGAAGGACAGGAAACACCGGGGAGCTGTTTTTT; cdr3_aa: CASGRTGNTGELFF
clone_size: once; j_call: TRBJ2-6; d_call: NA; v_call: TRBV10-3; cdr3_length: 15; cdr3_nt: TGTGCCATCAGTGACGCTACCTCTGGGGCCAACGTCCTGACTTTC; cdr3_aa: CAISDATSGANVLTF
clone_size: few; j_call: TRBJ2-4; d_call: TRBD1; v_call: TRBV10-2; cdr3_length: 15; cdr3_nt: TGCGCCAGCAGTTTACGACAGGGTACCAAAAACATTCAGTACTTC; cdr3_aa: CASSLRQGTKNIQYF
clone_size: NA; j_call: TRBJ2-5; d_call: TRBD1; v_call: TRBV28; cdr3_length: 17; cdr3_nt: TGTGCCAGCAGTCCACCTCCGGGACAGGGTGATTTTGAGACCCAGTACTTC; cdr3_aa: CASSPPPGQGDFETQYF
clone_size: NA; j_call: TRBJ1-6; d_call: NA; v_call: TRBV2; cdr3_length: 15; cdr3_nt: TGTGCCAGCAGTCCCCAGTCCCCGGGTGGTTCACCCCTCCACTTT; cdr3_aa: CASSPQSPGGSPLHF